The 21 T cell receptor beta chains reported below all come from one sample, sequenced in a study of shared clonotypes between healthy human individuals. Using immunoSEQ multiplex PCR, the repertoire was profiled, and TCRdb retains in-frame clones only, with some absent. The repertoire consists of about 1 million clones, with about 70% occurring once and the leading ten covering around 1.5%. The sample comprised memory CD4+ T cells sorted from blood. The subset here: CD45RA-negative fraction. The source of these receptors is a man aged 18 to 29 in good health.

The sample holds a few counts of this clone. V is TRBV5-6 and J is TRBJ2-7; D gene uncertain. CDR3 size: 13 residues. Germline CDR1 reads SGHDT; CDR2 reads YYEEEE. Trimming left V 0 bases short and J 3 bases short, with 7 bases between. The chain's CDR3 is CASSLGQFYEQYF. The CDR3 bases are TGTGCCAGCAGCTTGGGGCAGTTCTACGAGCAGTACTTC.

This chain joins TRBV19 and TRBJ2-4; 8 bases line up with TRBD1. Germline CDR1 LNHDA, CDR2 SQIVND (reference sequence). This CDR3 is built from 14 residues. Trimming at V came to 5 bases and at J to 7 bases, leaving 7 bases not matched to a gene. CDR3 DNA sequence: TGTGCCAGTAGTCTAGGTCAGGGGGCGAACATTCAGTACTTC. Protein product: CASSLGQGANIQYF.

This rearrangement joins TRBV11-2 to TRBJ1-1; 8 bases align to TRBD1. CDR1 is SGHAT, CDR2 FQNNGV, per germline. V shed 1 base and J 11 bases; nucleotides not matched to a gene: 3. The CDR3 is 12 residues long. DNA for the CDR3: TGTGCCAGCAGCTTAGTCAGGGGGCCTGCTTTCTTT. As protein: CASSLVRGPAFF.

This rearrangement joins TRBV5-1 to TRBJ2-7; D remains unclear. CDR1 and CDR2 from the germline V gene are SGHRS and YFSETQ. Trimming removed 7 bases at V and 2 bases at J, with 13 bases between. This CDR3 is 13 amino acids long. CDR3 sequence: CASGRGSAYEQYF. As DNA, the CDR3 is TGCGCCAGCGGGCGTGGCTCGGCCTACGAGCAGTACTTC.

The chain uses TRBV2 and TRBJ2-3, with D possibly matching TRBD2 (5 bases). V lost 0 bases and J lost 10, with 8 bases in between. This CDR3 comprises 12 residues. CDR1 SNHLY and CDR2 FYNNEI come from the germline V gene. This chain's CDR3 is CASSEAQRAQYF. CDR3 nucleotide sequence: TGTGCCAGCAGTGAAGCGCAGAGGGCGCAGTATTTT.

The CDR3: CASRQGGNQPQHF. CDR3 in DNA: TGTGCCAGCAGACAGGGGGGAAATCAGCCCCAGCATTTT. The V call is TRBV7-2, the J call TRBJ1-5, with TRBD1 identical over 8 bases. CDR3 length equals 13 residues. J was trimmed by 4 bases and V by 6 bases; bases with no gene match: 2. Germline lookup yields CDR1 SGHTA and CDR2 FQGNSA.

The chain employs TRBV27 and TRBJ1-1; D gene ambiguous. The germline V gene has CDR1 MNHEY and CDR2 SMNVEV (reference sequence). CDR3 length: 15 amino acids. With 1 base removed from V and 4 bases from J, the gap between germline ends came to 13 bases. The CDR3 loop is CASSLFMGNPTEAFF. The CDR3 nucleotides read TGTGCCAGCAGTTTATTTATGGGGAACCCCACTGAAGCTTTCTTT.

This chain links TRBV5-1 with TRBJ2-3; the D is unclear. The germline V gene has CDR1 SGHRS and CDR2 YFSETQ. The V end lost 0 bases, the J end lost 2 bases, and 10 bases lay between the germline ends. CDR3 length: 15 amino acids. The CDR3 DNA sequence: TGCGCCAGCAGCTTGGCCAGTTCGGTCACAGATACGCAGTATTTT. Protein product: CASSLASSVTDTQYF.

V and J are TRBV5-6 and TRBJ2-7; D possibly uses TRBD1 or TRBD2 (5 bases each). The V end lost 4 bases, the J end lost 3 bases, and 14 bases lay between the germline ends. Germline V gives CDR1 SGHDT, CDR2 YYEEEE. The CDR3 loop spans 14 amino acids. CDR3 nucleotides: TGTGCCAGCAGCACCAGGGACCGATACTACGAGCAGTACTTC. Protein product: CASSTRDRYYEQYF. The full variable domain, rest sourced from reference TRBV5-6 and TRBJ2-7, is DAGVTQSPTHLIKTRGQQVTLRCSPKSGHDTVSWYQQALGQGPQFIFQYYEEEERQRGNFPDRFSGHQFPNYSSELNVNALLLGDSALYLCASSTRDRYYEQYFGPGTRLTVT.

Only a few counts were recorded for this clone. The genes are TRBV6-6 and TRBJ1-1; the match to TRBD1 covers 7 bases. With V trimmed by 8 bases and J by 2 bases, 2 bases remained unmatched. Germline loops: CDR1 MNHNY, CDR2 SVGAGI (reference sequence). The CDR3 is 12 residues long. CDR3 DNA: TGTGCCAGCGGGACAGCAAACACTGAAGCTTTCTTT. Residues: CASGTANTEAFF.

The chain is built from TRBV9 and TRBJ2-7; 8 nucleotides align to TRBD2. V was pared by 0 bases and J by 7 bases, with 9 bases of the junction left unmatched. CDR3 length equals 15 residues. Germline values: CDR1 SGDLS, CDR2 YYNGEE. The CDR3 region is CASSVAGAGVREQYF. The CDR3 DNA sequence: TGTGCCAGCAGCGTAGCGGGAGCGGGAGTGCGGGAGCAGTACTTC.

This clone was detected ten times or more. The V call is TRBV9, the J call TRBJ2-3, with D perhaps TRBD1 (5 bases). Germline CDR1 reads SGDLS; CDR2 reads YYNGEE. There are 15 residues in the CDR3. The V gene lost 3 bases and the J gene lost 2 bases, with 13 bases spanning the gap. The CDR3 loop reads CASSGGPINTDTQYF. The DNA for the CDR3 is TGTGCCAGCAGCGGGGGCCCGATTAACACAGATACGCAGTATTTT.

This clone was detected only a few times. This chain joins TRBV5-1 and TRBJ2-5, with TRBD1 identical over 8 bases. Unmatched junction bases numbered 25, after V lost 4 bases and J lost 5 bases. In germline, CDR1 is SGHRS, CDR2 YFSETQ. The CDR3 is made up of 20 amino acids. The CDR3 region is CASSTVLGRGRLPDLETQYF. For the CDR3, the DNA is TGCGCCAGCAGCACGGTTTTGGGCAGGGGGCGCCTTCCGGATTTGGAGACCCAGTACTTC.

J is TRBJ1-5 and V is TRBV4-1; D is unclear. CDR3 length: 14 amino acids. Germline V gene lookup returns CDR1 MGHRA and CDR2 YSYEKL. The V end lost 1 base, the J end lost 7 bases, and 11 bases lay between the germline ends. The CDR3 region is CASSQVGAWQPQHF. DNA of the CDR3: TGCGCCAGCAGCCAAGTGGGAGCGTGGCAGCCCCAGCATTTT.

In this sample, this clone turned up a few times. The sample carries other DNA sequences with the same CDR3. The chain joins TRBV7-2 to TRBJ1-1, with D unclear. V was pared by 4 bases and J by 1 base, with 7 bases between. The CDR3 is 13 residues long. Looked up from germline, CDR1 is SGHTA and CDR2 is FQGNSA. This CDR3 reads CASSSVGNTEAFF. DNA for the CDR3: TGTGCCAGCAGCTCGGTGGGGAACACTGAAGCTTTCTTT.

This clone was counted only a few times. The chain has TRBV6-6 and TRBJ2-7; D gene ambiguous. V lost 2 bases to trimming and J lost 1 base, with 12 bases between them. Germline-derived CDR1 and CDR2 are MNHNY and SVGAGI (reference sequence). The CDR3 length is 15 residues. This chain's CDR3 is CASSYIIVGSYEQYF. The CDR3 DNA reads as TGTGCCAGCAGTTACATTATTGTGGGATCCTACGAGCAGTACTTC.

J is TRBJ2-2 and V is TRBV7-2, with 9 bases identical to TRBD1. The CDR3 is made up of 14 amino acids. Germline V gene sequence: CDR1 SGHTA, CDR2 FQGNSA. The junction had 2 bases not matched to a gene; V was cut back by 4 bases and J by 5 bases. Here the CDR3 DNA reads TGTGCCAGCAGCTGGGACAGGGCAACCGGGGAGCTGTTTTTT. It specifies CASSWDRATGELFF.

This clone has only one observation. V and J are TRBV7-9 and TRBJ2-3; tentative D call: TRBD2 (6 bases). V dropped 2 bases and J dropped 0 bases, with 12 bases sitting between them. Germline V gene sequence: CDR1 SEHNR, CDR2 FQNEAQ (reference sequence). The CDR3 totals 16 residues. The CDR3: CASSLQTSRSTDTQYF. The CDR3 DNA reads as TGTGCCAGCAGCTTACAAACTAGCCGTAGCACAGATACGCAGTATTTT.

The chain recombines TRBV30 with TRBJ1-1, with TRBD1 matching over 8 bases. CDR3 length: 15 residues. Trimming removed 3 bases from V and 0 bases from J; junction bases left unmatched: 6. CDR1 and CDR2 from the germline V gene are GTSNPN and SVGIG (reference sequence). CDR3 loop: CAWSRQGPMNTEAFF. CDR3 in DNA: TGTGCCTGGAGCCGACAGGGGCCTATGAACACTGAAGCTTTCTTT.

The genes are TRBV5-5 and TRBJ2-5, with TRBD1 matching 8 bases. Trimming cost V 0 bases and J 2 bases; bases outside gene matches: 6. Per the germline V gene, CDR1 is SGHKS and CDR2 is YYEKEE (reference sequence). The CDR3 runs to 16 residues. The CDR3 DNA is TGTGCCAGCAGCTTGGGAGCCCGGGACAGGCAAGAGACCCAGTACTTC. Its translation: CASSLGARDRQETQYF.

The rearrangement links TRBV5-4 to TRBJ2-2, with D perhaps matching TRBD1 or TRBD2 (6 bases each). CDR3 length: 15 residues. The V and J ends lost 2 bases and 0 bases respectively, with 8 bases between them. Per the germline V gene, CDR1 is SGHNT and CDR2 is YYREEE (reference sequence). CDR3 in DNA: TGTGCCAGCAGCTTACGGGGGCCGAACACCGGGGAGCTGTTTTTT. It is translated as CASSLRGPNTGELFF.